The subject of this entry is one T cell receptor beta chain. The record originates from a study of cytomegalovirus exposure and HLA in healthy donors. PCR amplification relied on 60 Vbeta primers (plus 13 Jbeta primers). Assay used: immunoSEQ multiplex PCR; TCRdb lists only in-frame clones, some missing. The repertoire includes 110,000 to 150,000 clones, roughly three quarters of them detected once, and approximately 3% sits in the top ten. CDR1 and CDR2 (germline): SGDLS, YYNGEE. This CDR3 contains 16 residues. The V segment lost 3 bases and the J segment 4 bases; nucleotides outside the gene matches: 12.

The TCR sequence derives from a female donor in good health and CMV-seronegative. What was sequenced was PBMCs. The J gene is TRBJ1-1, the V gene TRBV9; 7 bases fit TRBD1. CDR3 sequence reads: CASSAGAGGRITEAFF. The CDR3 DNA reads as TGTGCCAGCAGCGCCGGGGCAGGGGGGAGGATCACTGAAGCTTTCTTT. The variable domain in full, with the rest retrieved from reference TRBV9 and TRBJ1-1, is DSGVTQTPKHLITATGQRVTLRCSPRSGDLSVYWYQQSLDQGLQFLIQYYNGEERAKGNILERFSAQQFPDLHSELNLSSLELGDSALYFCASSAGAGGRITEAFFGQGTRLTVV.